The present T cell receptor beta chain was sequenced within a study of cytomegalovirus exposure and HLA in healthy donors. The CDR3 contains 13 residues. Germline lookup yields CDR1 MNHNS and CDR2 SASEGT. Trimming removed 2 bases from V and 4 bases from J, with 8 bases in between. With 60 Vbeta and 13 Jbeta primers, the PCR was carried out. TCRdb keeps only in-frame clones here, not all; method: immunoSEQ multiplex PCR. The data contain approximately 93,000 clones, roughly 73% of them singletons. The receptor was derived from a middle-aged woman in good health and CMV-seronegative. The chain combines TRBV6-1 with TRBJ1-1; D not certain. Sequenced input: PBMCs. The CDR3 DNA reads TGTGCCAGCAGTGAACGGAGCATCACTGAAGCTTTCTTT. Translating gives CASSERSITEAFF.